This T cell receptor beta chain was identified in a study of neoadjuvant anti-PD-1 for oral cavity cancer. With V trimmed by 0 bases and J by 1 base, 4 bases remained unmatched. This CDR3 comprises 16 residues. The germline gives CDR1 SGDLS, CDR2 YYNGEE. Measured with immunoSEQ multiplex PCR; TCRdb has only the in-frame clones, and not every one. The sample gives 15,000 to 20,000 clones, 60% to 80% of which show up once; under 3% is in the top ten. The source material was PBMCs, sampled before nivolumab (anti-PD-1) treatment. The V gene is TRBV9, the J gene TRBJ2-7, with 10 bases lining up with TRBD2. The sequence came from a person aged 35 to 85 with oral cavity squamous cell carcinoma. The DNA for the CDR3 is TGTGCCAGCAGCGTAGGTCTAGCGGGAGAGTCCTACGAGCAGTACTTC. Translated, it gives CASSVGLAGESYEQYF.